The rows below give T cell receptor beta chains drawn from one sample of a study of identifying expanded T cells in peripheral blood. The assay was immunoSEQ multiplex PCR, and TCRdb's table has in-frame clones only and misses some. The sample contains 60,000 to 70,000 clones, over 75% of which appear only once. The source material was blood. These receptors all come from a person aged 18-69 years in good health. The CDR3 runs from the conserved cysteine through the conserved F or W. A D gene is named only where the DNA matches it firmly. A row's size may be missing; if present it is once, few, many or a size class.

v_gene	abundance	j_gene	d_gene	CDR3nt	CDR3aa
TRBV7-9	NA	TRBJ2-3	TRBD2	TGTGCCAGCAGCTTCGGACTAGCGACCACAGATACGCAGTATTTT	CASSFGLATTDTQYF
TRBV6-1	NA	TRBJ2-3	NA	TGTGCCAGCAGTGAAGGACCGACCACAGATACGCAGTATTTT	CASSEGPTTDTQYF
TRBV5-1	NA	TRBJ2-2	TRBD2	TGCGCCAGCAGCCACTTTAGCGGGGTGAACACCGGGGAGCTGTTTTTT	CASSHFSGVNTGELFF
TRBV5-6	NA	TRBJ2-7	NA	TGTGCCAGCAGCTTAGCAGGGTTGGGCGAGCAGTACTTC	CASSLAGLGEQYF
TRBV10-1	NA	TRBJ1-2	NA	TGCGCCAGCAGTGAGTCGGCTGACGGTGGCTACACCTTC	CASSESADGGYTF
TRBV5-5	NA	TRBJ2-1	NA	TGTGCCAGCACCAGGTCGGGAACTACGAACAATGAGCAGTTCTTC	CASTRSGTTNNEQFF
TRBV19	NA	TRBJ1-4	NA	TGTGCCAGTAGCGCATACGGTGCTGCAACTAATGAAAAACTGTTTTTT	CASSAYGAATNEKLFF
TRBV11-2	once	TRBJ2-1	NA	TGTGCCAGCAGCTTAGAGGGGAGCTTCAATGAGCAGTTCTTC	CASSLEGSFNEQFF
TRBV5-6	once	TRBJ1-5	NA	TGTGCCAGCAGCTTGGGTGCAGGGGCGGATCAGCCCCAGCATTTT	CASSLGAGADQPQHF
TRBV11-1	NA	TRBJ2-6	NA	TGTGCCAGCAGCTTCTCCGGGGCCAACGTCCTGACTTTC	CASSFSGANVLTF
TRBV29-1	NA	TRBJ2-1	TRBD1	TGCAGCCCAGACAGGGGGAAGTTCTTC	CSPDRGKFF
TRBV29-1	NA	TRBJ1-1	NA	TGCAGCGTACGGGACAAATGGAACACTGAAGCTTTCTTT	CSVRDKWNTEAFF
TRBV5-1	NA	TRBJ2-1	NA	TGCGCCAGCAGCCCCGGACAGATAAACTCCTACAATGAGCAGTTCTTC	CASSPGQINSYNEQFF